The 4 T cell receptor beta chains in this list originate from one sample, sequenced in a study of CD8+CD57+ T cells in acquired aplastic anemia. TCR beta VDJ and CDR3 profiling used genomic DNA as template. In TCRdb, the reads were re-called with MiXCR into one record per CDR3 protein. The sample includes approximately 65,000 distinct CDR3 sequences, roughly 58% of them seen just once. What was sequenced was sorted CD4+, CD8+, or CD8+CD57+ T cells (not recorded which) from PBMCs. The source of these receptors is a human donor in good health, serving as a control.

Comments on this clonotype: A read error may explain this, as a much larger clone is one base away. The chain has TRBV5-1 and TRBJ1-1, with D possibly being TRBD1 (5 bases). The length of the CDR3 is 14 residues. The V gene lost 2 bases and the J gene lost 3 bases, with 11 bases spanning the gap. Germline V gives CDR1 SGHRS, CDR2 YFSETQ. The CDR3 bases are TGCGCCAGCAGCTTTGTGGGGGAAGACACTGAAGCTTTCTTT. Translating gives CASSFVGEDTEAFF.

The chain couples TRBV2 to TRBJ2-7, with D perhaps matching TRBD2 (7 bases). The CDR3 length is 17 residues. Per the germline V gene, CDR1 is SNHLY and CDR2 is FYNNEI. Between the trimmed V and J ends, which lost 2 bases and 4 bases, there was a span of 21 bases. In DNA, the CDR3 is TGTGCCAGCAGTGAATTGGGGGCCTTTGCGGGAGCTTACGAGCAGTACTTC. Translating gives CASSELGAFAGAYEQYF.

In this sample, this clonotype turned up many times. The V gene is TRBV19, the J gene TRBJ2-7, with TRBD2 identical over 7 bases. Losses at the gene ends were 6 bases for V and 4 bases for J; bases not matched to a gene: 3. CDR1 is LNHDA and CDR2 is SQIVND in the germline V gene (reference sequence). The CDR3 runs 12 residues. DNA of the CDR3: TGTGCCAGTAGCGGACTAGAGTACGAGCAGTACTTC. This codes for CASSGLEYEQYF.

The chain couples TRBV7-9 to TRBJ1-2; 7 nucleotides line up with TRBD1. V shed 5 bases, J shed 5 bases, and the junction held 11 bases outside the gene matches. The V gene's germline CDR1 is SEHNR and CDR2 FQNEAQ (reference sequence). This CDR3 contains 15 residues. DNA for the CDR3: TGTGCCAGCAGCCTTGGACAGGAATCCGGTTATGGCTACACCTTC. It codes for CASSLGQESGYGYTF.